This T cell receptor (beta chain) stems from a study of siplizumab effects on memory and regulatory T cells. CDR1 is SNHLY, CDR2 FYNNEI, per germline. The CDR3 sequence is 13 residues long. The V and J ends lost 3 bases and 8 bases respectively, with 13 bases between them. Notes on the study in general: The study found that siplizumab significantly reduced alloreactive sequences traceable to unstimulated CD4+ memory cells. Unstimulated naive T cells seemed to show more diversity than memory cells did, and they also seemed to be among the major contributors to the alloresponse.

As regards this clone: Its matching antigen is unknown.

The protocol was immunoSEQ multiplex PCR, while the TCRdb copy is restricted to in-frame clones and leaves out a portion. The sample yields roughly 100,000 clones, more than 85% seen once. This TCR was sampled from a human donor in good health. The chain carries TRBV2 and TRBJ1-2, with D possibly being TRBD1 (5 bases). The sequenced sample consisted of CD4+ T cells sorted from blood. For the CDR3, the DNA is TGTGCCAGCAGTGATCAGGGCATGTACGGCTACACCTTC. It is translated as CASSDQGMYGYTF.